This T cell receptor (beta chain) stems from a study of regulatory T cells in long-lasting Graves disease. Specified time point: newly diagnosed GD, antithyroid drugs for less than 3 months. RNA isolated from PBMCs was used to make the TCR library. In regard to this clonotype: No antigen is known for it.

Through Arm-PCR of CDR3 regions and iRepertoire HTBI primers, TCR beta libraries were built. TCRdb reprocessed the multiplex PCR reads with MiXCR, giving one entry per CDR3 protein. The sample records 200,000 to 250,000 distinct CDR3 sequences, around 21% being singletons. Notes on the study in general: Gene preferences differed: TRBV28, TRBJ1-2, TRBJ2-5 in persistent cases. Persistent patients had more shared public clonotypes (around 2,700) than new patients (approximately 970).

Trimming stripped 6 bases from V and 6 bases from J, with 18 bases between. Germline lookup yields CDR1 SGHTA and CDR2 FQGNSA. This CDR3 has 15 residues. Sample: peripheral blood mononuclear cells (PBMCs), taken at new diagnosis, from a patient treated with antithyroid drugs. The sequence came from a female donor with Graves disease. The rearrangement joins TRBV7-2 to TRBJ2-1; tentative D call: TRBD1 (6 bases). In DNA, the CDR3 is TGTGCCAGCAGGACGGGACAAGGGGCGGTCAATGAGCAGTTCTTC. Encoded protein: CASRTGQGAVNEQFF.